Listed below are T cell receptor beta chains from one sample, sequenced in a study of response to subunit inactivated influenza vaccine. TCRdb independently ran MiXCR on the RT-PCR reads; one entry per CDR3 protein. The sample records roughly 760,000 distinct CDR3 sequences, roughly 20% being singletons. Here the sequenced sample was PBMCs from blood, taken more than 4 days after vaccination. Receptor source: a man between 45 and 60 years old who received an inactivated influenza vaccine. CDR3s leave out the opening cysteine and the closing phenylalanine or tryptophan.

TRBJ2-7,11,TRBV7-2,ASSTQGGGEQY
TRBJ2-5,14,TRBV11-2,ASSLGSIPNQETQY
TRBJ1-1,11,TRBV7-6,ASSSSRNTEAF
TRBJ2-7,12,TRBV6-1,ASSGGAGIEEQY
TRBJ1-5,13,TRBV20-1,ASRDRGPSNQPQH
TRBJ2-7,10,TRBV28,ASRDRVREQY
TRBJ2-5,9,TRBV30,AWSVKETQY
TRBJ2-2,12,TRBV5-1,ASREVANTGELF
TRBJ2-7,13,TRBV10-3,AISEGPTGSYEQY
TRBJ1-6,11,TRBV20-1,SAAEVYNSPLH
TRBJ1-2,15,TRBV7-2,ASSLVVSAGDNYGYT
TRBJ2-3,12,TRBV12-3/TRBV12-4,ASSPYGSTDTQY
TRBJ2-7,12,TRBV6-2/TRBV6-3,ASSRRTGAYEQY
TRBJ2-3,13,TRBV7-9,ASSLVGNLGDTQY
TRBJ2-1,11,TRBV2,ASRPDTFNEQF
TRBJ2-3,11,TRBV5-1,ASSSNRDAQQY
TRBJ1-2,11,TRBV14,ASSHGRHYGYT
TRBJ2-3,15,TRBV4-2,ASSRDSSSSRTDTQY
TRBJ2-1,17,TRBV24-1,ATSDSPGTSGSSRPEQF
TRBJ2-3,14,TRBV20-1,SAITRGDRVTDTQY